This TCR beta chain was recorded in a study of graft-versus-host responses after intestinal transplantation. TCRdb's table, derived via immunoSEQ multiplex PCR, lists solely in-frame clones and lacks some. In the table there are more than 20,000 clones, roughly 87% of which are singletons. V lost 3 bases and J 2 bases, leaving 12 bases between the germline ends. The CDR3 loop spans 15 amino acids. Germline CDR1 SGHNT, CDR2 YYREEE (reference sequence). The chain employs TRBV5-4 and TRBJ1-3; tentatively, D is TRBD1 (5 bases). This material consisted of PBMCs, taken 65 to 70 days after intestinal transplantation. The TCR sequence derives from a human patient who received an intestinal transplant, so some T cells may come from the graft donor. The CDR3 region is CASSSSGAAGNTIYF. DNA of the CDR3: TGTGCCAGCAGCTCGAGCGGGGCGGCTGGAAACACCATATATTTT.